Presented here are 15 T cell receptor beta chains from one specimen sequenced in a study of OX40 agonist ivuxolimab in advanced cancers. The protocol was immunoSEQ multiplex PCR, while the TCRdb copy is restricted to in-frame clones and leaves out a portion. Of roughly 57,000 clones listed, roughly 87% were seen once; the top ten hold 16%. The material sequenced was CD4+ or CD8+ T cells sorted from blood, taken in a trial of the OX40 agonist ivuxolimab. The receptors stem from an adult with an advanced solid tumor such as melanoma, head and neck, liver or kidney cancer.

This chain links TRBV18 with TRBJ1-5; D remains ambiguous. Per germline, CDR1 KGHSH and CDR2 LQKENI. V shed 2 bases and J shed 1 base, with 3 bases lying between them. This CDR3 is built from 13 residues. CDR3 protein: CASSPDSNQPQHF. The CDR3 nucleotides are TGTGCCAGCTCACCAGACAGCAATCAGCCCCAGCATTTT.

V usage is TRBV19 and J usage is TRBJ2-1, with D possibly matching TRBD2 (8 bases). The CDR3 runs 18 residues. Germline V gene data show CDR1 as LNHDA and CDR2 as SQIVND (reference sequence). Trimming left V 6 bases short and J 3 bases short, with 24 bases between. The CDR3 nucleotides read TGTGCCAGTAGGAAAACAGGGGTTTCGGGAGGGTTCTACAATGAGCAGTTCTTC. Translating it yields CASRKTGVSGGFYNEQFF. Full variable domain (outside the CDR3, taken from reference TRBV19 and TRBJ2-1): DGGITQSPKYLFRKEGQNVTLSCEQNLNHDAMYWYRQDPGQGLRLIYYSQIVNDFQKGDIAEGYSVSREKKESFPLTVTSAQKNPTAFYLCASRKTGVSGGFYNEQFFGPGTRLTVL.

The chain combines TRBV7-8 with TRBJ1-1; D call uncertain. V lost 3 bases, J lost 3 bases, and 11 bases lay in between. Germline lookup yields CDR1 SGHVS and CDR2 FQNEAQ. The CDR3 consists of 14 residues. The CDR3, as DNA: TGTGCCAGCAGCTTTAACGCGGAGGACACTGAAGCTTTCTTT. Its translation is CASSFNAEDTEAFF.

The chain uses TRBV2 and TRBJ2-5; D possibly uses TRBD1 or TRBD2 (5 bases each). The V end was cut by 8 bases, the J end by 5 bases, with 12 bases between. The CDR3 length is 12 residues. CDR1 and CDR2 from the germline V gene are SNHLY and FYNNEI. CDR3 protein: CASGAGTETQYF. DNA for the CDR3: TGTGCCAGCGGGGCGGGTACCGAGACCCAGTACTTC.

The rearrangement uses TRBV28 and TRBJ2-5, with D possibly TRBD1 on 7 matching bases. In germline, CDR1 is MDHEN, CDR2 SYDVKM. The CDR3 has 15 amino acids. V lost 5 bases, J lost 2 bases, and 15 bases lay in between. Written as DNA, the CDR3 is TGTGCCAGCAGTCCCCGCGGGACAGAGCAAGAGACCCAGTACTTC. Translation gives CASSPRGTEQETQYF.

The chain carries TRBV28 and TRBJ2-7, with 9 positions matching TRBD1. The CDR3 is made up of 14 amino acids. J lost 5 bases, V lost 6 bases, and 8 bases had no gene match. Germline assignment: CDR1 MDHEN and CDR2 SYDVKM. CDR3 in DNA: TGTGCCAGCAGCCCCCCGGACAGGGGCGACGAGCAGTACTTC. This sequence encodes CASSPPDRGDEQYF.

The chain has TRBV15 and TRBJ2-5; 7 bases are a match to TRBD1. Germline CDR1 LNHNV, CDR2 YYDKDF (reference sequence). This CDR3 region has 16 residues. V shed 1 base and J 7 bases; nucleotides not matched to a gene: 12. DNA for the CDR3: TGTGCCACCAGCAGAGCCTCAGACAGGGCGGGCGGGACCCAGTACTTC. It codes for CATSRASDRAGGTQYF.

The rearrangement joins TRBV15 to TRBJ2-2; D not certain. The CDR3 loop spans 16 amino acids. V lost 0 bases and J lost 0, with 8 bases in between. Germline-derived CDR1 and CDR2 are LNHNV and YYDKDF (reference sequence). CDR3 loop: CATSRDRSANTGELFF. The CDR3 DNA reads TGTGCCACCAGCAGAGATCGGTCTGCGAACACCGGGGAGCTGTTTTTT.

The CDR3 DNA is TGTGCCAGCAGTTCTCCGGGACAGGGTATGGAAAAACTGTTTTTT. It specifies CASSSPGQGMEKLFF. The chain combines TRBV28 with TRBJ1-4; 9 positions match TRBD1. This CDR3 region has 15 residues. Germline values: CDR1 MDHEN, CDR2 SYDVKM. V shed 4 bases, J shed 8 bases, and the junction held 8 bases outside the gene matches.

CDR3 sequence reads: CASSPRLANYGYTF. The DNA for the CDR3 is TGTGCCAGCAGCCCGCGACTAGCTAACTATGGCTACACCTTC. The chain is built from TRBV7-8 and TRBJ1-2; D is unresolved. Trimming stripped 5 bases from V and 0 bases from J, with 10 bases between. Germline-derived CDR1 and CDR2 are SGHVS and FQNEAQ. The CDR3 sequence is 14 residues long.

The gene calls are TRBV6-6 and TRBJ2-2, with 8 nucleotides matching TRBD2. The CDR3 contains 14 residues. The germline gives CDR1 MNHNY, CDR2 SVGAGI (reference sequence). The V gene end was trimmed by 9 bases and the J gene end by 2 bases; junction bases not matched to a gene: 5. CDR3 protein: CASRLATNTGELFF. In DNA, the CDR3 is TGTGCCAGTAGACTAGCGACAAACACCGGGGAGCTGTTTTTT.

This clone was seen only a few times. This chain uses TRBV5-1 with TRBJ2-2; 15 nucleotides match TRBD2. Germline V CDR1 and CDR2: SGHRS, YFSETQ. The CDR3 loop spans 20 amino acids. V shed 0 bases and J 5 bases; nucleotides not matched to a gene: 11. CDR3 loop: CASSLGIPGLAGGRTGELFF. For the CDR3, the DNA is TGCGCCAGCAGCTTGGGGATTCCGGGACTAGCGGGAGGAAGGACCGGGGAGCTGTTTTTT.

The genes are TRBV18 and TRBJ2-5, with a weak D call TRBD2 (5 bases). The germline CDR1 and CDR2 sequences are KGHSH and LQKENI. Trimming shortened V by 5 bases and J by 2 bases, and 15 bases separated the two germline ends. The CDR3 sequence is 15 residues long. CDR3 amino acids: CASSFYAGQQETQYF. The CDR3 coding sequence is TGTGCCAGCTCATTCTACGCGGGCCAACAAGAGACCCAGTACTTC.

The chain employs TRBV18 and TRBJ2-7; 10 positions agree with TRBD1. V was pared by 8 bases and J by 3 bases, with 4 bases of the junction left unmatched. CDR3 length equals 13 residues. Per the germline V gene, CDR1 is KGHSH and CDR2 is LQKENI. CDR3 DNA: TGTGCCAGCAGACAGGGGGCCGTCTACGAGCAGTACTTC. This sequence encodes CASRQGAVYEQYF.

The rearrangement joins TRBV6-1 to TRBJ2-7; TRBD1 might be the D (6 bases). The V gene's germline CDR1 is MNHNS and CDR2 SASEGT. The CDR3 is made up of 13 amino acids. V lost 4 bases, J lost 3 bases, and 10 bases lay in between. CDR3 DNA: TGTGCCAGCAGTGTAAGGACAGTCTACGAGCAGTACTTC. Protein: CASSVRTVYEQYF.